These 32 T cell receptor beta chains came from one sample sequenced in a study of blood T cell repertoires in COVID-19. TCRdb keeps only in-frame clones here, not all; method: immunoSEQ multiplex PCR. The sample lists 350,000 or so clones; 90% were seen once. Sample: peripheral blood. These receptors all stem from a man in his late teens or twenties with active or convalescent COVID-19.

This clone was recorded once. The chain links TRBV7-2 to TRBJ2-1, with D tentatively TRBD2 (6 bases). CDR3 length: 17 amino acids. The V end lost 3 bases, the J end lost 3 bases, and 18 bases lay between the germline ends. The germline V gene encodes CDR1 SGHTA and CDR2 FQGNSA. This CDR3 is CASSFTRGSTGYNEQFF. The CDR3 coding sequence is TGTGCCAGCAGCTTCACGCGGGGCTCCACGGGCTACAATGAGCAGTTCTTC.

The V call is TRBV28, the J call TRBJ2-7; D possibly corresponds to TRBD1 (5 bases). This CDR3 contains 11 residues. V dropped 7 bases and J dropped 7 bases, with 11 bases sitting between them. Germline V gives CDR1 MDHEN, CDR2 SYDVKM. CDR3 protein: CASINQGEQYF. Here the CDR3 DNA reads TGTGCCAGCATCAACCAGGGAGAGCAGTACTTC.

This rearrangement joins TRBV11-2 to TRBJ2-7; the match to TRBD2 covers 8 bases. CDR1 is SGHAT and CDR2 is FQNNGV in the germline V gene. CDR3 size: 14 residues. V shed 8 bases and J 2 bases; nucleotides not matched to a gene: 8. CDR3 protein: CASQFGRAPYEQYF. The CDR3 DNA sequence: TGTGCCAGCCAATTCGGGAGGGCCCCCTACGAGCAGTACTTC.

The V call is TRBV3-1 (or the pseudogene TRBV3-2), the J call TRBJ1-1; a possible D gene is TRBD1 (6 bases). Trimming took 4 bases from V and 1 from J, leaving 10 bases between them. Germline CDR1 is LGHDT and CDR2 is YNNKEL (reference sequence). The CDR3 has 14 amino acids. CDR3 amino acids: CASSLQGGNTEAFF. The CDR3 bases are TGTGCCAGCAGCCTACAGGGTGGGAACACTGAAGCTTTCTTT.

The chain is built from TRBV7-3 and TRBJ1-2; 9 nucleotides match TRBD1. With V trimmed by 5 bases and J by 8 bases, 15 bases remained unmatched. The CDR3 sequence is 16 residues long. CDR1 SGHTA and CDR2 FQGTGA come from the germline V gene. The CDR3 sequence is CASSRIPGTGSDGYTF. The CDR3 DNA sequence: TGTGCCAGCAGCCGCATACCCGGGACAGGGTCTGACGGCTACACCTTC.

This chain's CDR3 is CASSLGGQANLLGNQPQHF. CDR3 sequence (DNA): TGTGCCAGCAGCTTAGGGGGACAGGCGAACCTCTTGGGCAATCAGCCCCAGCATTTT. The chain combines TRBV7-8 with TRBJ1-5; 8 bases match TRBD1. In germline, CDR1 is SGHVS, CDR2 FQNEAQ. J was trimmed by 2 bases and V by 1 base; bases with no gene match: 13. The CDR3 totals 19 residues.

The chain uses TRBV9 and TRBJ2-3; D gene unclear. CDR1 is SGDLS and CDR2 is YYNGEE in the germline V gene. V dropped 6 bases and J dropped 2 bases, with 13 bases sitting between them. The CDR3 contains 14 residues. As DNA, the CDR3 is TGTGCCAGCACCCCCTCAGGTAACACAGATACGCAGTATTTT. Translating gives CASTPSGNTDTQYF.

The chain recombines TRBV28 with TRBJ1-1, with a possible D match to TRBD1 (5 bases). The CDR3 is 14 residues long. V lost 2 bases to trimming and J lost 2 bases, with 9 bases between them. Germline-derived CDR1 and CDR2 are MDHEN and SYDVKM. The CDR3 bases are TGTGCCAGCAGTTTACCTGGACATAACACTGAAGCTTTCTTT. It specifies CASSLPGHNTEAFF.

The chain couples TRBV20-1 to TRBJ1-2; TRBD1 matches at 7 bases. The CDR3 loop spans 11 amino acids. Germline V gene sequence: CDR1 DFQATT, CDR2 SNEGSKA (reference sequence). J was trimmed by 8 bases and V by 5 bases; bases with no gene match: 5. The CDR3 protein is CSAPRTGGYTF. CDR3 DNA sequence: TGCAGTGCTCCGAGGACAGGCGGCTACACCTTC.

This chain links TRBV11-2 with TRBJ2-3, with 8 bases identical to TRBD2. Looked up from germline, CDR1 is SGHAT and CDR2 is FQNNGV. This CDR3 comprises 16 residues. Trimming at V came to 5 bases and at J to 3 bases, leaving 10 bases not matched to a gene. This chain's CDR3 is CASSPGAGGATDTQYF. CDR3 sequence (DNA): TGTGCCAGCAGCCCAGGGGCGGGGGGTGCTACAGATACGCAGTATTTT.

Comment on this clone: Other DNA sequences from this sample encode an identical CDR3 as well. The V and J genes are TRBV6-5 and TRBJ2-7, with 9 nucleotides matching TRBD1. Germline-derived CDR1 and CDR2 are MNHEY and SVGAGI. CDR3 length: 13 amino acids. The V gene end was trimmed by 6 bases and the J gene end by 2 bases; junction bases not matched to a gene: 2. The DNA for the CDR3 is TGTGCCAGCAGGGACAGGGGTCCCTACGAGCAGTACTTC. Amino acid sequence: CASRDRGPYEQYF.

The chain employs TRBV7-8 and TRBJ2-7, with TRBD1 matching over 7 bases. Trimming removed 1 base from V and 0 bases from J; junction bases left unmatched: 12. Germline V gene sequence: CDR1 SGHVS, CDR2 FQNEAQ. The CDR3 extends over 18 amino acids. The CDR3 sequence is CASSLEARGTYSSYEQYF. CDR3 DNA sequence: TGTGCCAGCAGCTTAGAAGCCAGGGGGACATATTCCTCCTACGAGCAGTACTTC.

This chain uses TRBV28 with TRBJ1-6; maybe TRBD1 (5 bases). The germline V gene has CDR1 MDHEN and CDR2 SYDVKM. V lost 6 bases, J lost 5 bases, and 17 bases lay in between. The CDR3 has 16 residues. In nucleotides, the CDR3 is TGTGCCAGCAGCCCATCCGGCCAGGGAAATAATTCACCCCTCCACTTT. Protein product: CASSPSGQGNNSPLHF.

CDR3 sequence: CASSPGSGATEQYF. The CDR3 coding sequence is TGTGCCAGCAGCCCAGGGTCGGGAGCGACAGAGCAGTACTTC. This rearrangement joins TRBV13 to TRBJ2-7; tentative D call: TRBD2 (6 bases). Germline assignment: CDR1 PRHDT and CDR2 FYEKMQ (reference sequence). V lost 5 bases, J lost 7 bases, and 18 bases lay in between. The CDR3 sequence is 14 residues long.

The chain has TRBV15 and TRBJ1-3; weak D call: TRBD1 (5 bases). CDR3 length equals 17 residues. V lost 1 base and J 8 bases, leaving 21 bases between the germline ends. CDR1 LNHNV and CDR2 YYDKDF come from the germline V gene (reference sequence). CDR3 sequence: CATSRGFYGGERDTIYF. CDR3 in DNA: TGTGCCACCAGCAGAGGATTCTACGGGGGTGAGAGGGACACCATATATTTT.

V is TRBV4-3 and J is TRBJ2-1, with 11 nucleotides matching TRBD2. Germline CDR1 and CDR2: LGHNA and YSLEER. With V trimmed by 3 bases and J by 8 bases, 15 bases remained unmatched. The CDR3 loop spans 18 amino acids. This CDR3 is CASSQDHTGLAAGDEQFF. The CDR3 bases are TGCGCCAGCAGCCAGGACCACACGGGACTAGCGGCCGGGGATGAGCAGTTCTTC.

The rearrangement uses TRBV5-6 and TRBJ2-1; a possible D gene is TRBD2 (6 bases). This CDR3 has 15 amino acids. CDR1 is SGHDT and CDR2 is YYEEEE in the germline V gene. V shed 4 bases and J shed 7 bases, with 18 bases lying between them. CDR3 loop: CASSPGLVLGNEQFF. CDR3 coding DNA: TGTGCCAGCAGCCCGGGACTTGTCTTGGGGAATGAGCAGTTCTTC.

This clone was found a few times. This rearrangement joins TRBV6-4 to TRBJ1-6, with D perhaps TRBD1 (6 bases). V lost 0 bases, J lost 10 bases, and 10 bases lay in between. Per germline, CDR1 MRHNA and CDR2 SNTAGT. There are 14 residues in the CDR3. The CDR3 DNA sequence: TGTGCCAGCAGTGACTCGAGGGGGTTATCACCCCTCCACTTT. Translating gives CASSDSRGLSPLHF.

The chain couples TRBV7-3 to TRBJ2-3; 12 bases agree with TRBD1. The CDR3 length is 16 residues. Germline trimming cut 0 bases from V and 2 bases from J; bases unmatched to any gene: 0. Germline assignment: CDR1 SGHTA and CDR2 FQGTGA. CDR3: CASSLTGQGATDTQYF. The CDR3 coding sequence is TGTGCCAGCAGCTTAACGGGACAGGGGGCCACAGATACGCAGTATTTT.

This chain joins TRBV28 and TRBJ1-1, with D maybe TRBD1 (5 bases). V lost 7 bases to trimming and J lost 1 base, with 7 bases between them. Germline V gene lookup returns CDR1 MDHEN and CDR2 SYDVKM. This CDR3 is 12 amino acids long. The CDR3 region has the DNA TGTGCCAGCACCCAGGGGAACACTGAAGCTTTCTTT. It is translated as CASTQGNTEAFF.

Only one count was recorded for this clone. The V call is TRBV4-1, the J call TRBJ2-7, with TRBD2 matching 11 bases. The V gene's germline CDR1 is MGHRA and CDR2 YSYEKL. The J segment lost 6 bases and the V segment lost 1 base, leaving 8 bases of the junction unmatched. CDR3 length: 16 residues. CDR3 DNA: TGCGCCAGCAGCCAAGTAGTCGGGACTAGCGGTATCGAGCAGTACTTC. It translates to CASSQVVGTSGIEQYF.

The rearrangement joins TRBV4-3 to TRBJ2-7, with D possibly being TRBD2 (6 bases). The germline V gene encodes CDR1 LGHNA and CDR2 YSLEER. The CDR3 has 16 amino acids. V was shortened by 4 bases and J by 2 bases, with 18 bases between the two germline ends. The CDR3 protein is CASSRTGEVGAYEQYF. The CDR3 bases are TGCGCCAGCAGCCGCACCGGGGAGGTGGGCGCCTACGAGCAGTACTTC.

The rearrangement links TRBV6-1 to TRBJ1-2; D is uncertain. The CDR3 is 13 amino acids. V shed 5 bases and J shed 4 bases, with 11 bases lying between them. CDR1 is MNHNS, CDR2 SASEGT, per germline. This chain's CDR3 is CASSPDAGYGYTF. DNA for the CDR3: TGTGCCAGCAGTCCGGACGCGGGCTATGGCTACACCTTC.

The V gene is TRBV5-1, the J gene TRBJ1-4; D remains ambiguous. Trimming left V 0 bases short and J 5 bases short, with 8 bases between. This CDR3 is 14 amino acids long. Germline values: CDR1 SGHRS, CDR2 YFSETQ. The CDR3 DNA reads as TGCGCCAGCAGCTTGGGACACGGAAATGAAAAACTGTTTTTT. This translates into CASSLGHGNEKLFF.

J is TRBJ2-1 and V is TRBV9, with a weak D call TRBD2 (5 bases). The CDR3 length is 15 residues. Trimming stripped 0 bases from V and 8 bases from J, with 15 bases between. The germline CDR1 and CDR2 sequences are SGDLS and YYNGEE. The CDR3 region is CASSVGLLRFDEQFF. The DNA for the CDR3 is TGTGCCAGCAGCGTAGGACTACTCCGCTTCGATGAGCAGTTCTTC.

The CDR3 sequence is CASSHGGLDEKLFF. CDR3 sequence (DNA): TGTGCCAGCAGCCACGGGGGGCTGGATGAAAAACTGTTTTTT. The chain joins TRBV6-2 or TRBV6-3 to TRBJ1-4, with D tentatively TRBD1 (6 bases). Germline V lookup: CDR1 MNHEY, CDR2 SVGEGT. The CDR3 is 14 amino acids. V was cut by 6 bases and J by 6 bases, with 14 bases left in between.

CDR3: CASSGEGVHNQPQHF. The CDR3 DNA sequence: TGTGCCAGCAGTGGTGAGGGAGTCCATAATCAGCCCCAGCATTTT. The chain employs TRBV2 and TRBJ1-5; no definite D call. The CDR3 spans 15 residues. The germline gives CDR1 SNHLY, CDR2 FYNNEI. The germline V and J ends were trimmed by 4 bases and 4 bases, with 14 bases remaining between them. The whole variable domain, remainder taken from reference TRBV2 and TRBJ1-5, is EPEVTQTPSHQVTQMGQEVILRCVPISNHLYFYWYRQILGQKVEFLVSFYNNEISEKSEIFDDQFSVERPDGSNFTLKIRSTKLEDSAMYFCASSGEGVHNQPQHFGDGTRLSIL.

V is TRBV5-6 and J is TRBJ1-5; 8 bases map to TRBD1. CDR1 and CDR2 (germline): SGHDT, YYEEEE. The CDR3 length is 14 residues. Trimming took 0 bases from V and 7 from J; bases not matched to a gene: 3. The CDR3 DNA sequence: TGTGCCAGCAGCTTGGCAGGGGGCGGCCAGCCCCAGCATTTT. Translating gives CASSLAGGGQPQHF.

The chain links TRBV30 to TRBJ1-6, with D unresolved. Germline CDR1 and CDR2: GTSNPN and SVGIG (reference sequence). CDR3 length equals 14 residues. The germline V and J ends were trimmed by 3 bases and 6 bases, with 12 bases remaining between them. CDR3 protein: CAWRIGPINSPLHF. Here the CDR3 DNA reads TGTGCCTGGAGGATTGGGCCTATTAATTCACCCCTCCACTTT.

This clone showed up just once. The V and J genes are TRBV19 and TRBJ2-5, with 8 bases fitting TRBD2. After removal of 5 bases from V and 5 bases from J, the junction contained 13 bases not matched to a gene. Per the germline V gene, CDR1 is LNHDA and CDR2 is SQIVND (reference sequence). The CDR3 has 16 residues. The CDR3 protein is CASSVGTIGRGETQYF. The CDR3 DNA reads TGTGCCAGTAGTGTGGGGACCATCGGGAGGGGTGAGACCCAGTACTTC.

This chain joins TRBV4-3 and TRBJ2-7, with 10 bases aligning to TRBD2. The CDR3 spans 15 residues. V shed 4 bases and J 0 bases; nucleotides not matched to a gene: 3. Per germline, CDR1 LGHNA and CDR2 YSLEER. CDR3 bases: TGCGCCAGCAGCCGAGCGGGAGGGGACTCCTACGAGCAGTACTTC. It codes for CASSRAGGDSYEQYF.

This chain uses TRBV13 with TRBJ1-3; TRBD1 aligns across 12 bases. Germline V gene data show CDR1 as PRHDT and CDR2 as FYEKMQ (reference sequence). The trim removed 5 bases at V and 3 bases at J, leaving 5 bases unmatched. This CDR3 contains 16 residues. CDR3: CASSPGQGAFGNTIYF. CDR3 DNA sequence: TGTGCCAGCAGCCCGGGACAGGGGGCGTTTGGAAACACCATATATTTT.